The 10 T cell receptor beta chains presented below share a single source sample, sequenced in a study of T cell changes during pregnancy in multiple sclerosis. The protocol was immunoSEQ multiplex PCR, while the TCRdb copy is restricted to in-frame clones and leaves out a portion. The sample lists 71,000 or so clones, more than 80% occurring once. Here the sequenced sample was peripheral blood, taken in the third trimester of pregnancy. Every receptor here comes from a female donor with multiple sclerosis, enrolled in a pregnancy study.

The V call is TRBV11-2, the J call TRBJ2-3; D is perhaps TRBD1 (6 bases). CDR3 size: 12 residues. Trimming took off 5 bases at V and 7 bases at J, with 10 bases between the two ends. The germline V gene encodes CDR1 SGHAT and CDR2 FQNNGV. In DNA, the CDR3 is TGTGCCAGCAGCCTCGACAGGTATACGCAGTATTTT. Residues: CASSLDRYTQYF.

V gene TRBV13 combines with J gene TRBJ2-2, with 9 bases that match TRBD2. The CDR3 consists of 15 residues. CDR1 is PRHDT and CDR2 is FYEKMQ in the germline V gene (reference sequence). Trimming at V came to 2 bases and at J to 4 bases, leaving 2 bases not matched to a gene. The CDR3 reads CASSLIAGVTGELFF. As DNA, the CDR3 is TGTGCCAGCAGCTTAATAGCGGGAGTCACCGGGGAGCTGTTTTTT.

This sequence joins TRBV5-4 and TRBJ2-2; possibly TRBD1 for D (6 bases). Germline V gene sequence: CDR1 SGHNT, CDR2 YYREEE (reference sequence). Trimming pared 4 bases from V and 7 bases from J, leaving 17 bases between. The CDR3 sequence is 15 residues long. CDR3 in DNA: TGTGCCAGCAGCACAAACAGGGTGCATGGCGGGGAGCTGTTTTTT. Translating gives CASSTNRVHGGELFF.

V and J are TRBV6-1 and TRBJ2-3, with a tentative D call TRBD2 (5 bases). There are 15 residues in the CDR3. CDR1 and CDR2 (germline): MNHNS, SASEGT. V lost 3 bases, J lost 2 bases, and 12 bases lay in between. The CDR3 bases are TGTGCCAGCAGTGACCGGACGGGAAACACAGATACGCAGTATTTT. Its protein product is CASSDRTGNTDTQYF.

V is TRBV10-3 and J is TRBJ1-3; D may be TRBD1 (6 bases). This CDR3 contains 14 residues. CDR1 and CDR2 from the germline V gene are ENHRY and SYGVKD. V lost 5 bases and J 1 base, leaving 9 bases between the germline ends. CDR3 sequence reads: CAISPGESGNTIYF. The CDR3 DNA follows: TGTGCCATCAGTCCAGGGGAATCTGGAAACACCATATATTTT.

This clone was seen a single time. V and J are TRBV5-5 and TRBJ2-7; 10 bases map to TRBD2. CDR3 length: 16 residues. Germline CDR1 is SGHKS and CDR2 is YYEKEE (reference sequence). Trimming at V came to 4 bases and at J to 2 bases, leaving 9 bases not matched to a gene. As DNA, the CDR3 is TGTGCCAGCAGCATATTAGCGGGAGGTAAACCCTACGAGCAGTACTTC. Its protein product is CASSILAGGKPYEQYF.

A single count supports this clone. The V and J genes are TRBV7-2 and TRBJ1-4, with D unclear. This CDR3 comprises 16 residues. The germline V and J ends were trimmed by 1 base and 3 bases, with 12 bases remaining between them. CDR1 SGHTA and CDR2 FQGNSA come from the germline V gene. The CDR3 loop is CASSLGSTGSNEKLFF. CDR3 nucleotides: TGTGCCAGCAGCTTAGGGTCTACCGGGTCTAATGAAAAACTGTTTTTT.

The chain couples TRBV7-2 to TRBJ1-1; 7 positions match TRBD1. The V segment lost 0 bases and the J segment 6 bases; nucleotides outside the gene matches: 10. The germline V gene has CDR1 SGHTA and CDR2 FQGNSA. This CDR3 is 16 amino acids long. Here the CDR3 reads CASSLALGGAEAEAFF. CDR3 bases: TGTGCCAGCAGCTTAGCGTTAGGGGGCGCCGAGGCTGAAGCTTTCTTT.

J is TRBJ1-2 and V is TRBV9, with 9 bases aligning to TRBD1. V was clipped by 3 bases and J by 5 bases; unmatched bases: 11. CDR1 and CDR2 from the germline V gene are SGDLS and YYNGEE. The CDR3 has 16 amino acids. CDR3 in amino acids: CASSATGGAIAYGYTF. In nucleotides, the CDR3 is TGTGCCAGCAGCGCAACAGGGGGCGCGATTGCTTATGGCTACACCTTC.

This sequence joins TRBV5-4 and TRBJ2-2; D possibly corresponds to TRBD2 (5 bases). Trimming left V 3 bases short and J 4 bases short, with 10 bases between. This CDR3 has 14 amino acids. Germline V gene data show CDR1 as SGHNT and CDR2 as YYREEE (reference sequence). The CDR3 sequence is CASSSISGTGELFF. The CDR3 DNA sequence: TGTGCCAGCAGCTCTATCAGCGGCACCGGGGAGCTGTTTTTT.